The 25 T cell receptor beta chains in this list originate from one sample, sequenced in a study of shared clonotypes between healthy human individuals. Only CD45RO-negative cells positively selected for CCR7 counted as naive CD8 cells, so terminally differentiated effector memory CD45RA+ cells were excluded. Here immunoSEQ multiplex PCR was the method, and the copy in TCRdb shows in-frame clones only, minus some. The table has about 2.2 million clones, 93% seen once. Sequenced input: naive CD8+ T cells from PBMCs. The receptors shown here come from a man aged 18 to 29 in good health. Some clones in this sample may be carry-over from other donors' samples.

This clone was counted once. The chain joins TRBV6-5 to TRBJ2-3; 10 nucleotides align to TRBD2. V trimming: 1 base; J trimming: 4 bases; junction bases outside the gene matches: 5. This CDR3 comprises 16 residues. CDR1 and CDR2 from the germline V gene are MNHEY and SVGAGI. The CDR3 spells CASSYFGSGRADTQYF. The CDR3 DNA is TGTGCCAGCAGTTACTTTGGGAGCGGGAGGGCAGATACGCAGTATTTT.

The gene calls are TRBV19 and TRBJ1-2; D is possibly TRBD1 (6 bases). The CDR3 runs 15 residues. Trimming stripped 5 bases from V and 2 bases from J, with 15 bases between. Looked up from germline, CDR1 is LNHDA and CDR2 is SQIVND (reference sequence). CDR3 loop: CASSPLGGANYGYTF. As DNA, the CDR3 is TGTGCCAGTAGTCCCCTGGGGGGGGCCAACTATGGCTACACCTTC.

This chain joins TRBV9 and TRBJ2-7; 8 bases match TRBD2. Per the germline V gene, CDR1 is SGDLS and CDR2 is YYNGEE. V shed 3 bases and J 2 bases; nucleotides not matched to a gene: 4. There are 14 residues in the CDR3. In DNA, the CDR3 is TGTGCCAGCAGCGGAACTAGCGGTCCCTACGAGCAGTACTTC. It yields the protein CASSGTSGPYEQYF.

This CDR3 is CASSLVAPEFAGYTF. CDR3 nucleotides: TGTGCCAGCAGTTTAGTTGCCCCGGAATTCGCGGGCTACACCTTC. V and J are TRBV27 and TRBJ1-2; D gene uncertain. Trimming removed 2 bases from V and 8 bases from J, with 18 bases in between. Per the germline V gene, CDR1 is MNHEY and CDR2 is SMNVEV (reference sequence). The CDR3 runs to 15 residues.

This chain connects TRBV21-1 to TRBJ1-2. TRBV21-1 is flagged as a pseudogene. The CDR3 runs 15 residues. CDR3 in DNA: TGTGCCAGCAGCAAAAATCTAAAAGCTAACTATGGCTACACCTTC. This encodes CASSKNLKANYGYTF.

This chain uses TRBV10-3 with TRBJ2-1, with TRBD2 matching 13 bases. The CDR3 extends over 18 amino acids. The V and J ends lost 4 bases and 6 bases, in that order; junction bases with no gene match: 12. Germline CDR1 reads ENHRY; CDR2 reads SYGVKD. The CDR3 region has the DNA TGTGCCATCAGTGCCGGGACTAGCGGGATTTCTCTGGGCAATGAGCAGTTCTTC. Protein: CAISAGTSGISLGNEQFF.

This clone occurred once. The chain combines TRBV27 with TRBJ2-7; 7 positions agree with TRBD1. Per germline, CDR1 MNHEY and CDR2 SMNVEV (reference sequence). The CDR3 covers 15 residues. The V gene end was trimmed by 5 bases and the J gene end by 5 bases; junction bases not matched to a gene: 12. The CDR3 DNA sequence: TGTGCCAGCAGTCCCCAACAGGGGCAAGTCCACGAGCAGTACTTC. This gives the protein CASSPQQGQVHEQYF.

The chain is built from TRBV20-1 and TRBJ2-1; D is ambiguous. CDR1 and CDR2 from the germline V gene are DFQATT and SNEGSKA (reference sequence). Trimming removed 3 bases at V and 6 bases at J, with 6 bases between. This CDR3 has 11 residues. This CDR3 reads CSASFSNEQFF. CDR3 bases: TGCAGTGCTAGTTTCAGCAATGAGCAGTTCTTC.

The chain combines TRBV9 with TRBJ2-5, with 9 nucleotides matching TRBD2. CDR3 length equals 16 residues. The V and J ends lost 0 bases and 2 bases, in that order; junction bases with no gene match: 5. In germline, CDR1 is SGDLS, CDR2 YYNGEE. The CDR3 spells CASSVGAGGPQETQYF. DNA for the CDR3: TGTGCCAGCAGCGTAGGGGCGGGAGGGCCGCAAGAGACCCAGTACTTC.

This clone was observed a single time. This sequence joins TRBV30 and TRBJ2-7, with 8 bases identical to TRBD2. J gave up 2 bases and V 0 bases, and 6 bases lay outside the gene matches. This CDR3 contains 15 residues. Germline lookup yields CDR1 GTSNPN and CDR2 SVGIG (reference sequence). The CDR3 protein is CAWSVRLAKTYEQYF. The CDR3 DNA reads as TGTGCCTGGAGTGTTAGACTAGCGAAGACCTACGAGCAGTACTTC.

V is TRBV19 and J is TRBJ2-1; D may match TRBD1 or TRBD2 (6 bases each). Trimming removed 6 bases at V and 1 base at J, with 13 bases between. This CDR3 spans 15 amino acids. Germline CDR1 LNHDA, CDR2 SQIVND (reference sequence). The CDR3 spells CASRAEGDSYNEQFF. CDR3 sequence (DNA): TGTGCCAGTAGGGCGGAGGGGGATTCCTACAATGAGCAGTTCTTC.

The chain links TRBV6-1 to TRBJ1-4; D is perhaps TRBD1 (6 bases). The CDR3 length is 17 residues. The germline V and J ends were trimmed by 4 bases and 4 bases, with 19 bases remaining between them. Per the germline V gene, CDR1 is MNHNS and CDR2 is SASEGT. CDR3 sequence: CASSGSFRDTYNEKLFF. DNA for the CDR3: TGTGCCAGCAGTGGCTCCTTCCGGGACACTTATAATGAAAAACTGTTTTTT.

The chain is built from TRBV30 and TRBJ1-2, with TRBD1 as a possible D gene (6 bases). The length of the CDR3 is 13 residues. V lost 3 bases, J lost 4 bases, and 12 bases lay in between. CDR1 GTSNPN and CDR2 SVGIG come from the germline V gene (reference sequence). CDR3 nucleotides: TGTGCCTGGAGGGGAGGACAGAGCTATGGCTACACCTTC. It yields the protein CAWRGGQSYGYTF. The whole variable domain, remainder taken from reference TRBV30 and TRBJ1-2, is SQTIHQWPATLVQPVGSPLSLECTVEGTSNPNLYWYRQAAGRGLQLLFYSVGIGQISSEVPQNLSASRPQDRQFILSSKKLLLSDSGFYLCAWRGGQSYGYTFGSGTRLTVV.

The table lists this clone with a count of one. This same CDR3 is encoded by further DNA sequences in the sample. The chain joins TRBV2 to TRBJ2-7; D gene uncertain. The CDR3 spans 12 residues. Trimming stripped 3 bases from V and 0 bases from J, with 3 bases between. Germline lookup yields CDR1 SNHLY and CDR2 FYNNEI. DNA for the CDR3: TGTGCCAGCAGTGATAACTCCTACGAGCAGTACTTC. Encoded protein: CASSDNSYEQYF.

V usage is TRBV12-5 and J usage is TRBJ2-1; D possibly uses TRBD1 or TRBD2 (5 bases each). Germline-derived CDR1 and CDR2 are LGHNT and FRNRAP. The V end was cut by 6 bases, the J end by 2 bases, with 8 bases between. The CDR3 covers 13 residues. The CDR3, as DNA: TGTGCTAGTGGAGAGGGACCCTACAATGAGCAGTTCTTC. Translating gives CASGEGPYNEQFF.

The chain joins TRBV7-2 to TRBJ1-4, with D unresolved. The CDR3 is made up of 14 amino acids. Germline CDR1 SGHTA, CDR2 FQGNSA. Trimming pared 1 base from V and 5 bases from J, leaving 8 bases between. The DNA of the CDR3 is TGTGCCAGCAGCTTAGAGGCCCCGAATGAAAAACTGTTTTTT. Encoded protein: CASSLEAPNEKLFF.

The CDR3 spells CASSLDIPGELFF. In nucleotides, the CDR3 is TGTGCCAGCAGTCTGGACATTCCCGGGGAGCTGTTTTTT. The rearrangement joins TRBV27 to TRBJ2-2; maybe TRBD1 (5 bases). CDR1 is MNHEY and CDR2 is SMNVEV in the germline V gene (reference sequence). V was pared by 5 bases and J by 6 bases, with 10 bases between. CDR3 size: 13 residues.

The V gene is TRBV15, the J gene TRBJ2-3, with 13 bases lining up with TRBD2. CDR1 is LNHNV and CDR2 is YYDKDF in the germline V gene (reference sequence). V shed 5 bases and J 5 bases; nucleotides not matched to a gene: 13. The CDR3 consists of 18 residues. CDR3 sequence: CATSGYIGTSGVLDTQYF. The CDR3, as DNA: TGTGCCACCAGCGGGTATATCGGGACTAGCGGGGTATTAGATACGCAGTATTTT.

The CDR3 protein is CASSTRDTANTGELFF. The CDR3 bases are TGTGCCAGCAGCACCCGGGACACCGCGAACACCGGGGAGCTGTTTTTT. The chain has TRBV11-2 and TRBJ2-2; TRBD1 might be the D (6 bases). The germline V and J ends were trimmed by 5 bases and 0 bases, with 13 bases remaining between them. From germline, CDR1 is SGHAT and CDR2 FQNNGV. The length of the CDR3 is 16 residues.

This chain links TRBV6-1 with TRBJ1-2; 8 positions agree with TRBD1. With 4 bases clipped from V and 2 bases from J, the junction kept 9 bases outside the gene matches. This CDR3 is built from 16 residues. Per the germline V gene, CDR1 is MNHNS and CDR2 is SASEGT. The CDR3 spells CASSVTEWDRNYGYTF. The CDR3 region has the DNA TGTGCCAGCAGTGTTACGGAATGGGACAGGAACTATGGCTACACCTTC.

The V gene is TRBV6-1, the J gene TRBJ2-7; 8 positions agree with TRBD1. V trimming: 11 bases; J trimming: 0 bases; junction bases outside the gene matches: 9. This CDR3 has 14 amino acids. Per germline, CDR1 MNHNS and CDR2 SASEGT. The CDR3 sequence: CAGSGGTNSYEQYF. The CDR3 region has the DNA TGTGCCGGCTCAGGGGGCACCAACTCCTACGAGCAGTACTTC.

The table lists this clone with a count of one. The chain has TRBV5-4 and TRBJ2-7; 7 bases map to TRBD1. The germline gives CDR1 SGHNT, CDR2 YYREEE (reference sequence). With 0 bases clipped from V and 3 bases from J, the junction kept 9 bases outside the gene matches. This CDR3 has 16 amino acids. CDR3 DNA sequence: TGTGCCAGCAGCTTGGCCGGTCAGGGGGTAATCTACGAGCAGTACTTC. Encoded protein: CASSLAGQGVIYEQYF.

The gene calls are TRBV28 and TRBJ2-7, with 8 bases matching TRBD2. The CDR3 length is 13 residues. CDR1 is MDHEN, CDR2 SYDVKM, per germline. The CDR3 sequence: CGAGGGLGDEQYF. The CDR3 DNA reads as TGTGGCGCCGGCGGGGGGCTAGGGGACGAGCAGTACTTC.

On this clone itself: Other DNA sequences in the same sample also yield this CDR3. The J gene is TRBJ1-1, the V gene TRBV6-6, with D tentatively TRBD1 (5 bases). Looked up from germline, CDR1 is MNHNY and CDR2 is SVGAGI (reference sequence). V was cut by 7 bases and J by 4 bases, with 10 bases left in between. The CDR3 covers 12 residues. CDR3 loop: CASTLGGTEAFF. CDR3 DNA sequence: TGTGCCAGCACTCTTGGGGGCACTGAAGCTTTCTTT.

The chain joins TRBV29-1 to TRBJ1-2; 10 nucleotides agree with TRBD1. The CDR3 runs 13 residues. Germline lookup yields CDR1 SQVTM and CDR2 ANQGSEA. Losses at the gene ends were 7 bases for V and 7 bases for J; bases not matched to a gene: 9. CDR3 residues: CSDGRGTGVGYTF. CDR3 DNA: TGCAGCGACGGAAGGGGGACAGGGGTTGGCTACACCTTC.